The 24 T cell receptor beta chains presented below share a single source sample, sequenced in a study of T cell responses to AZD1222 COVID-19 vaccine. TCRdb's table, derived via immunoSEQ multiplex PCR, lists solely in-frame clones and lacks some. This table has fewer than 200,000 clones, more than 90% appearing once. Sequencing was performed on peripheral blood, taken on day 0 of AZD1222 vaccination. These receptors were collected from an adult in good health.

V usage is TRBV30 and J usage is TRBJ1-1, with 8 bases fitting TRBD1. This CDR3 region has 13 residues. J gave up 3 bases and V 4 bases, and 4 bases lay outside the gene matches. Germline lookup yields CDR1 GTSNPN and CDR2 SVGIG (reference sequence). Here the CDR3 reads CAWNLQGDTEAFF. CDR3 nucleotide sequence: TGTGCCTGGAATTTACAGGGGGACACTGAAGCTTTCTTT.

The chain recombines TRBV6-1 with TRBJ1-1, with unresolved D. The CDR3 length is 13 residues. With 2 bases removed from V and 1 base from J, the gap between germline ends came to 5 bases. CDR1 is MNHNS and CDR2 is SASEGT in the germline V gene. CDR3 loop: CASSEKANTEAFF. CDR3 sequence (DNA): TGTGCCAGCAGTGAAAAGGCGAACACTGAAGCTTTCTTT.

This clone was observed once. The chain has TRBV19 and TRBJ1-3; D remains ambiguous. V gave up 5 bases and J gave up 4 bases, with 9 bases separating them. In germline, CDR1 is LNHDA, CDR2 SQIVND (reference sequence). CDR3 size: 13 residues. CDR3: CASSVVLGNTIYF. In nucleotides, the CDR3 is TGTGCCAGTAGTGTCGTGTTAGGAAACACCATATATTTT.

V is TRBV5-8 and J is TRBJ1-1; D ambiguous. The germline V gene has CDR1 SGHTS and CDR2 YDEGEE. V was pared by 4 bases and J by 4 bases, with 8 bases between. The CDR3 length is 12 residues. The CDR3 coding sequence is TGTGCCAGCAGCCCTCGGACCACTGAAGCTTTCTTT. This encodes CASSPRTTEAFF. Supplemented by reference TRBV5-8 and TRBJ1-1, the full variable domain reads EAGVTQSPTHLIKTRGQQATLRCSPISGHTSVYWYQQALGLGLQFLLWYDEGEERNRGNFPPRFSGRQFPNYSSELNVNALELEDSALYLCASSPRTTEAFFGQGTRLTVV.

There are a few counts of this clone. The chain employs TRBV7-2 and TRBJ1-5; no reliable D call. Germline V CDR1 and CDR2: SGHTA, FQGNSA. The ends were cut back, 1 base at V and 6 bases at J, with 7 bases in the middle. The CDR3 runs to 13 residues. The CDR3 sequence is CASSLGRIQPQHF. DNA of the CDR3: TGTGCCAGCAGCTTAGGTAGGATTCAGCCCCAGCATTTT.

This sequence joins TRBV11-2 and TRBJ2-5; no reliable D call. The CDR3 covers 14 residues. Trimming removed 0 bases from V and 5 bases from J, with 10 bases in between. Germline values: CDR1 SGHAT, CDR2 FQNNGV. The CDR3 here is CASSLELTAETQYF. CDR3 DNA sequence: TGTGCCAGCAGCTTAGAGCTAACCGCGGAGACCCAGTACTTC.

The J gene is TRBJ1-1, the V gene TRBV27; 9 bases match TRBD1. Trimming took 8 bases from V and 2 from J; bases not matched to a gene: 3. Per germline, CDR1 MNHEY and CDR2 SMNVEV (reference sequence). The CDR3 is made up of 13 amino acids. CDR3 in DNA: TGTGCCAGCTGGGACAGGGCCAACACTGAAGCTTTCTTT. Protein sequence: CASWDRANTEAFF.

The genes are TRBV5-1 and TRBJ1-2; D perhaps matches TRBD1 (6 bases). Trimming removed 5 bases at V and 5 bases at J, with 10 bases between. CDR1 and CDR2 (germline): SGHRS, YFSETQ. The CDR3 is 12 residues long. This CDR3 reads CASRAGQYGYTF. The CDR3 nucleotides are TGCGCCAGCAGGGCTGGACAGTATGGCTACACCTTC.

The rearrangement links TRBV24-1 to TRBJ1-2, with D perhaps TRBD1 (6 bases). This CDR3 has 14 residues. V shed 3 bases and J shed 6 bases, with 13 bases lying between them. Germline CDR1 and CDR2: KGHDR and SFDVKD. In DNA form, the CDR3 reads TGTGCCACCAGTGATGATACAGGGAGAGATGGCTACACCTTC. This gives the protein CATSDDTGRDGYTF.

This chain joins TRBV9 and TRBJ2-1; TRBD2 aligns across 9 bases. In germline, CDR1 is SGDLS, CDR2 YYNGEE. The V gene end was trimmed by 0 bases and the J gene end by 6 bases; junction bases not matched to a gene: 4. This CDR3 comprises 15 residues. Here the CDR3 DNA reads TGTGCCAGCAGCGTAGGACTAGCGGACAGCAATGAGCAGTTCTTC. Its translation is CASSVGLADSNEQFF.

This chain connects TRBV30 to TRBJ1-3; D unresolved. V lost 0 bases, J lost 3 bases, and 6 bases lay in between. This CDR3 region has 13 residues. Germline CDR1 is GTSNPN and CDR2 is SVGIG (reference sequence). The DNA for the CDR3 is TGTGCCTGGAGTGTACAAAGTGGAAACACCATATATTTT. The encoded protein is CAWSVQSGNTIYF. The entire variable domain, with the rest obtained from reference TRBV30 and TRBJ1-3, is as follows: SQTIHQWPATLVQPVGSPLSLECTVEGTSNPNLYWYRQAAGRGLQLLFYSVGIGQISSEVPQNLSASRPQDRQFILSSKKLLLSDSGFYLCAWSVQSGNTIYFGEGSWLTVV.

The chain is built from TRBV10-2 and TRBJ2-4; TRBD2 matches at 9 bases. With 1 base clipped from V and 0 bases from J, the junction kept 7 bases outside the gene matches. Looked up from germline, CDR1 is WSHSY and CDR2 is SAAADI. The CDR3 loop spans 18 amino acids. DNA for the CDR3: TGCGCCAGCAGTGAGTTTAGCGGGAGCTTACTAGCCAAAAACATTCAGTACTTC. Translated: CASSEFSGSLLAKNIQYF.

The chain carries TRBV10-2 and TRBJ1-2; D is undetermined. This CDR3 region has 14 residues. Germline-derived CDR1 and CDR2 are WSHSY and SAAADI. V was shortened by 4 bases and J by 6 bases, with 15 bases between the two germline ends. CDR3 sequence (DNA): TGCGCCAGCAGTGCAGACATCAGATTTAATGGCTACACCTTC. Translated: CASSADIRFNGYTF.

This rearrangement joins TRBV7-8 to TRBJ1-5; 9 nucleotides match TRBD1. The CDR3 runs to 15 residues. With V trimmed by 5 bases and J by 5 bases, 7 bases remained unmatched. Germline assignment: CDR1 SGHVS and CDR2 FQNEAQ. CDR3 sequence reads: CASSRWTGEHQPQHF. The CDR3 region has the DNA TGTGCCAGCAGCCGCTGGACAGGGGAACATCAGCCCCAGCATTTT. The complete variable domain, with remaining parts taken from reference TRBV7-8 and TRBJ1-5, reads GAGVSQSPRYKVAKRGQDVALRCDPISGHVSLFWYQQALGQGPEFLTYFQNEAQLDKSGLPSDRFFAERPEGSVSTLKIQRTQQEDSAVYLCASSRWTGEHQPQHFGDGTRLSIL.

The rearrangement joins TRBV3-1 (or the pseudogene TRBV3-2) to TRBJ2-2; D uncertain. The ends were cut back, 0 bases at V and 7 bases at J, with 3 bases in the middle. Per germline, CDR1 LGHDT and CDR2 YNNKEL (reference sequence). This CDR3 is 12 amino acids long. CDR3 in amino acids: CASSQDNGELFF. For the CDR3, the DNA is TGTGCCAGCAGCCAAGATAACGGGGAGCTGTTTTTT.

The chain links TRBV5-1 to TRBJ1-4; 12 nucleotides align to TRBD1. Trimming cost V 4 bases and J 2 bases; bases outside gene matches: 6. The CDR3 has 17 residues. Germline CDR1 SGHRS, CDR2 YFSETQ. The CDR3 DNA sequence: TGCGCCAGCAGCCGGGACAGGGGGCTTGGGACTAATGAAAAACTGTTTTTT. This codes for CASSRDRGLGTNEKLFF.

This chain connects TRBV19 to TRBJ1-1; TRBD1 is a possible D gene (5 bases). The CDR3 has 13 amino acids. V was trimmed by 6 bases and J by 1 base, leaving 9 bases between them. CDR1 is LNHDA and CDR2 is SQIVND in the germline V gene (reference sequence). The CDR3 bases are TGTGCCAGTAGGGGCAGGGAGAACACTGAAGCTTTCTTT. As protein: CASRGRENTEAFF.

This clone was observed once. The chain recombines TRBV30 with TRBJ2-4, with TRBD2 matching over 7 bases. Germline CDR1 GTSNPN, CDR2 SVGIG (reference sequence). With 1 base clipped from V and 12 bases from J, the junction kept 6 bases outside the gene matches. The CDR3 length is 12 residues. The CDR3: CAWSGSAGNQYF. CDR3 nucleotide sequence: TGTGCCTGGAGTGGATCAGCGGGAAATCAGTACTTC.

The gene calls are TRBV28 and TRBJ1-1; D gene unclear. V lost 3 bases and J 4 bases, leaving 12 bases between the germline ends. There are 14 residues in the CDR3. Germline V gives CDR1 MDHEN, CDR2 SYDVKM. The CDR3 protein is CASSFVSWGTEAFF. CDR3 in DNA: TGTGCCAGCAGTTTTGTCTCCTGGGGCACTGAAGCTTTCTTT.

V usage is TRBV4-1 and J usage is TRBJ2-1; TRBD2 aligns across 11 bases. J gave up 3 bases and V 4 bases, and 5 bases lay outside the gene matches. Germline V gene lookup returns CDR1 MGHRA and CDR2 YSYEKL. The CDR3 consists of 16 residues. CDR3 bases: TGCGCCAGCAGCCGTATAACTAGCGGGAGCTACAATGAGCAGTTCTTC. This translates into CASSRITSGSYNEQFF.

The chain employs TRBV5-4 and TRBJ2-1, with TRBD2 identical over 7 bases. Germline CDR1 reads SGHNT; CDR2 reads YYREEE (reference sequence). The CDR3 extends over 14 amino acids. Trimming cost V 6 bases and J 2 bases; bases outside gene matches: 5. The DNA of the CDR3 is TGTGCCAGCACCGAAGGACTAGCCTACAATGAGCAGTTCTTC. Its translation: CASTEGLAYNEQFF.

CDR3 in amino acids: CASSESTGMNEQFF. CDR3 bases: TGCGCCAGCAGTGAGTCGACCGGAATGAATGAGCAGTTCTTC. The rearrangement links TRBV10-1 to TRBJ2-1; D uncertain. Germline CDR1 WNHNN, CDR2 SYGVQD (reference sequence). The CDR3 totals 14 residues. Trimming cost V 0 bases and J 7 bases, with 10 bases left between them.

The V and J genes are TRBV7-9 and TRBJ2-1; TRBD2 matches 11 bases. V lost 2 bases and J lost 5; bases outside the gene matches: 2. Germline V gives CDR1 SEHNR, CDR2 FQNEAQ (reference sequence). This CDR3 spans 15 amino acids. The CDR3 sequence is CASSLTSGSHNEQFF. For the CDR3, the DNA is TGTGCCAGCAGCTTAACTAGCGGGAGCCACAATGAGCAGTTCTTC.

This sequence joins TRBV27 and TRBJ1-2; D remains ambiguous. The CDR3 runs to 13 residues. CDR1 and CDR2 (germline): MNHEY, SMNVEV (reference sequence). Trimming shortened V by 6 bases and J by 2 bases, and 10 bases separated the two germline ends. The CDR3 is CASSHGENYGYTF. CDR3 DNA: TGTGCCAGCAGCCACGGCGAGAACTATGGCTACACCTTC.